Presented here are 4 T cell receptor beta chains from one specimen sequenced in a study of T cell repertoires in cytomegalovirus infection. Via MiXCR, TCRdb re-called the reads, giving one row per CDR3 protein. The sample yields approximately 190,000 distinct CDR3 sequences, under 30% seen once. The source material was PBMCs. The receptors derive from a human donor in good health (CMV status not recorded). Some clones in this sample may be carry-over from other donors' samples.

This clonotype was recorded a few times. The genes are TRBV2 and TRBJ2-5; 7 nucleotides match TRBD1. The germline V gene has CDR1 SNHLY and CDR2 FYNNEI. V lost 7 bases and J lost 4; bases outside the gene matches: 9. This CDR3 region has 14 residues. CDR3 coding DNA: TGTGCCAGCACCCTGAGGTCAGGGGGAGAGACCCAGTACTTC. It codes for CASTLRSGGETQYF.

This clonotype was detected many times. This chain joins TRBV28 and TRBJ1-5; 7 nucleotides align to TRBD1. The trim removed 4 bases at V and 0 bases at J, leaving 6 bases unmatched. CDR1 MDHEN and CDR2 SYDVKM come from the germline V gene. This CDR3 spans 16 amino acids. CDR3 bases: TGTGCCAGCAGTTCCGAACAGGGGCATAGCAATCAGCCCCAGCATTTT. This translates into CASSSEQGHSNQPQHF. Variable domain in full (rest from reference TRBV28 and TRBJ1-5): DVKVTQSSRYLVKRTGEKVFLECVQDMDHENMFWYRQDPGLGLRLIYFSYDVKMKEKGDIPEGYSVSREKKERFSLILESASTNQTSMYLCASSSEQGHSNQPQHFGDGTRLSIL.

This clonotype was seen a handful of times. J is TRBJ2-3 and V is TRBV7-3, with 9 bases that match TRBD2. With 2 bases clipped from V and 1 base from J, the junction kept 4 bases outside the gene matches. CDR3 length: 16 amino acids. Germline-derived CDR1 and CDR2 are SGHTA and FQGTGA. CDR3 residues: CASSLAGGPGTDTQYF. In nucleotides, the CDR3 is TGTGCCAGCAGCTTAGCGGGGGGGCCAGGCACAGATACGCAGTATTTT.

The chain has TRBV6-6 and TRBJ2-5; D gene unclear. Germline CDR1 is MNHNY and CDR2 is SVGAGI (reference sequence). The ends were cut back, 6 bases at V and 3 bases at J, with 20 bases in the middle. There are 16 residues in the CDR3. The CDR3 is CASSPLRQDSEETQYF. The CDR3 region has the DNA TGTGCCAGCAGCCCCCTCCGGCAGGATTCGGAAGAGACCCAGTACTTC.